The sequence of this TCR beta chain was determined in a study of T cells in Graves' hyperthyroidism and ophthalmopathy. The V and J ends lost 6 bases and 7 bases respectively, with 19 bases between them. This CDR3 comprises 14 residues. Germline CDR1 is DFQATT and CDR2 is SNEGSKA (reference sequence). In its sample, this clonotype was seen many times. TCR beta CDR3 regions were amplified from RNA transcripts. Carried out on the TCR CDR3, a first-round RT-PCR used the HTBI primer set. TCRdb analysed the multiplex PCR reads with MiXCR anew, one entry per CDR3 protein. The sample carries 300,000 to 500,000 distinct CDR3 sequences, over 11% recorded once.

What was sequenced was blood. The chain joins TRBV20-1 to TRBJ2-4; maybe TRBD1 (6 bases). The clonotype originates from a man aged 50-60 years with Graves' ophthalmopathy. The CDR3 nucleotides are TGCAGTGCAACGACAGTCGCCCAGGGGAACATTCAGTACTTC. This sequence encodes CSATTVAQGNIQYF.